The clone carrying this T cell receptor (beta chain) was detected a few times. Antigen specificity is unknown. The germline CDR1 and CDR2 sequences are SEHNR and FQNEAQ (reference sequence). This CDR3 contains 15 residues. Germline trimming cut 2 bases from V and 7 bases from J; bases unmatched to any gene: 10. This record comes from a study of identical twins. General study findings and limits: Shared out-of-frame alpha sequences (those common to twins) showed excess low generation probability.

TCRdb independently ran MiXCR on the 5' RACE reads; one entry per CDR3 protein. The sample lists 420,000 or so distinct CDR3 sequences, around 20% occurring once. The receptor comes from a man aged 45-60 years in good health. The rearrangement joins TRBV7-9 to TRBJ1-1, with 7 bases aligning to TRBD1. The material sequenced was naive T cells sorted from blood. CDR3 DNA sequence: TGTGCCAGCAGCTTAACGCCAGGGACAGTTGGTGAAGCTTTCTTT. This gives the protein CASSLTPGTVGEAFF.